One and the same sample provided the 23 T cell receptor beta chains below, sequenced in a study of regulatory T cells in long-lasting Graves disease. Indicated time point: persistent/refractory GD, antithyroid drugs over 5 years with positive TRAb. Scientists built the TCR library using RNA that was extracted from PBMCs. Construction of the TCR beta libraries employed iRepertoire HTBI primers in conjunction with Arm-PCR of CDR3 regions. TCRdb re-called the multiplex PCR reads with MiXCR, one entry per CDR3 protein. This sample has around 400,000 distinct CDR3 sequences, with roughly a fifth found just once. This specimen consisted of peripheral blood mononuclear cells (PBMCs), obtained when the disease was refractory, from a patient treated with antithyroid drugs. These receptors originate from a female donor with Graves disease.

The gene calls are TRBV12-3 or TRBV12-4 and TRBJ2-1, with D unclear. This CDR3 is 15 amino acids long. The V end lost 5 bases, the J end lost 6 bases, and 17 bases lay between the germline ends. The CDR3 sequence is CASSRPLTPVNEQFF. The CDR3 nucleotides are TGTGCCAGCAGTCGCCCCTTAACACCGGTCAATGAGCAGTTCTTC.

This clonotype was detected a few times. This may stem from a read error, because a much larger clone lies one nucleotide away. The rearrangement uses TRBV28 and TRBJ1-2, with D hard to call. This CDR3 is built from 14 residues. The V gene's germline CDR1 is MDHEN and CDR2 SYDVKM. Trimming pared 5 bases from V and 5 bases from J, leaving 15 bases between. CDR3 bases: TGTGCCAGCAGTCCCACGAAGGAGTGGTATGGCTACACCTTC. This gives the protein CASSPTKEWYGYTF.

The gene calls are TRBV19 and TRBJ1-3; 9 positions agree with TRBD1. The ends lost 9 bases at V and 0 bases at J; junction bases unmatched: 3. CDR1 LNHDA and CDR2 SQIVND come from the germline V gene (reference sequence). This CDR3 contains 14 residues. The chain's CDR3 is CASGQGSSGNTIYF. For the CDR3, the DNA is TGTGCCAGCGGACAGGGGAGCTCTGGAAACACCATATATTTT.

In the case of this clonotype: A read error may explain this, as a much larger clone is one base away. The chain carries TRBV28 and TRBJ2-2; weak D call: TRBD2 (7 bases). Germline V gene sequence: CDR1 MDHEN, CDR2 SYDVKM. V was trimmed by 7 bases and J by 4 bases, leaving 16 bases between them. This CDR3 is 15 amino acids long. CDR3: CASTNGGGPTGELFF. For the CDR3, the DNA is TGTGCCAGCACCAACGGCGGGGGCCCCACCGGGGAGCTGTTTTTT.

The rearrangement links TRBV28 to TRBJ2-1; tentative D call: TRBD2 (7 bases). CDR1 is MDHEN, CDR2 SYDVKM, per germline. CDR3 size: 19 residues. V lost 8 bases, J lost 7 bases, and 33 bases lay in between. In DNA, the CDR3 is TGTGCCAGCTTTTCGGTGGGGGCTATCAGCGGGGCACTTGAGAATGAGCAGTTCTTC. Protein product: CASFSVGAISGALENEQFF.

V gene TRBV29-1 combines with J gene TRBJ1-1; tentatively, D is TRBD1 (5 bases). Germline CDR1 is SQVTM and CDR2 is ANQGSEA. The CDR3 length is 13 residues. The germline V and J ends were trimmed by 2 bases and 6 bases, with 13 bases remaining between them. The CDR3 nucleotides are TGCAGCGTTGAATGGGGGGTTTACGCTGAAGCTTTCTTT. It yields the protein CSVEWGVYAEAFF. Full variable domain (missing parts from reference TRBV29-1 and TRBJ1-1): SAVISQKPSRDICQRGTSLTIQCQVDSQVTMMFWYRQQPGQSLTLIATANQGSEATYESGFVIDKFPISRPNLTFSTLTVSNMSPEDSSIYLCSVEWGVYAEAFFGQGTRLTVV.

Regarding this clonotype: A read error may explain this, as a much larger clone is one base away. V is TRBV28 and J is TRBJ2-7; D remains ambiguous. Between the trimmed V and J ends, which lost 11 bases and 6 bases, there was a span of 20 bases. Per germline, CDR1 MDHEN and CDR2 SYDVKM. This CDR3 contains 13 residues. This CDR3 is CAGTLPLSSEQYF. CDR3 DNA: TGTGCCGGCACCCTCCCCCTCTCTTCCGAGCAGTACTTC.

At least ten counts were recorded for this clonotype. The chain recombines TRBV7-9 with TRBJ2-5; D unresolved. The CDR3 covers 12 residues. V gave up 5 bases and J gave up 5 bases, with 9 bases separating them. The V gene's germline CDR1 is SEHNR and CDR2 FQNEAQ (reference sequence). In DNA, the CDR3 is TGTGCCAGCAGCCCTTCGTATGAGACCCAGTACTTC. This gives the protein CASSPSYETQYF.

This clonotype has ten or more counts. The rearrangement links TRBV3-1 to TRBJ2-5, with D unresolved. CDR3 length: 13 amino acids. Trimming cost V 0 bases and J 3 bases, with 5 bases left between them. Germline CDR1 is LGHDT and CDR2 is YNNKEL (reference sequence). CDR3 residues: CASSQEFKETQYF. The DNA of the CDR3 is TGTGCCAGCAGCCAAGAGTTTAAAGAGACCCAGTACTTC.

This clonotype occurred many times. The CDR3 reads CASSVRRSNTGELFF. The CDR3 region has the DNA TGTGCCAGCAGCGTGAGACGTTCGAACACCGGGGAGCTGTTTTTT. This chain links TRBV28 with TRBJ2-2; no reliable D call. This CDR3 region has 15 residues. V was trimmed by 6 bases and J by 0 bases, leaving 11 bases between them. Looked up from germline, CDR1 is MDHEN and CDR2 is SYDVKM.

This clonotype was found many times. This chain joins TRBV7-8 and TRBJ2-7, with 7 bases identical to TRBD2. Per germline, CDR1 SGHVS and CDR2 FQNEAQ. This CDR3 is built from 16 residues. With V trimmed by 4 bases and J by 0 bases, 9 bases remained unmatched. Written as DNA, the CDR3 is TGTGCCAGCAGCTCGGAGCTCGGGAGGAACTCCTACGAGCAGTACTTC. It translates to CASSSELGRNSYEQYF.

Many counts were recorded for this clonotype. The junction and the germline gene differ at one end; a read error may be behind it. The chain is built from TRBV2 and TRBJ2-7; D not certain. From germline, CDR1 is SNHLY and CDR2 FYNNEI. The CDR3 covers 12 residues. The CDR3 protein is CASSLGSAEEYF. CDR3 bases: TGTGCCAGCAGCTTAGGTTCTGCCGAGGAGTACTTC.

This clonotype was recorded a few times. The rearrangement links TRBV6-2 or TRBV6-3 to TRBJ2-6, with D hard to call. Germline V gene data show CDR1 as MNHEY and CDR2 as SVGEGT. The CDR3 is 14 amino acids. The V and J ends lost 5 bases and 4 bases respectively, with 9 bases between them. This CDR3 reads CASSPKAGANVLTF. CDR3 nucleotides: TGTGCCAGCAGTCCTAAGGCGGGGGCCAACGTCCTGACTTTC.

In this sample, this clonotype turned up a few times. The chain recombines TRBV6-1 with TRBJ1-1, with TRBD1 as a possible D gene (5 bases). V gave up 4 bases and J gave up 4 bases, with 16 bases separating them. The germline V gene has CDR1 MNHNS and CDR2 SASEGT. The CDR3 spans 15 residues. CDR3 in DNA: TGTGCCAGCAGTGCTCGACAGCATGGGAGCACTGAAGCTTTCTTT. Residues: CASSARQHGSTEAFF.

This clonotype has more than one count but fewer than ten. The rearrangement links TRBV3-1 to TRBJ2-2; D may be TRBD1 (6 bases). The CDR3 runs 16 residues. Germline V gene data show CDR1 as LGHDT and CDR2 as YNNKEL (reference sequence). V lost 4 bases and J 5 bases, leaving 17 bases between the germline ends. Here the CDR3 DNA reads TGTGCCAGCAGCCTCCCGACAGGCCTCGGAACCGGGGAGCTGTTTTTT. This encodes CASSLPTGLGTGELFF.

The chain carries TRBV12-3 or TRBV12-4 and TRBJ2-5, with TRBD2 matching 16 bases. The CDR3 has 17 amino acids. J lost 4 bases, V lost 2 bases, and 4 bases had no gene match. The CDR3 DNA follows: TGTGCCAGCAGTTTACGCGGGACTAGCGGGGGGGGAGAGACCCAGTACTTC. Residues: CASSLRGTSGGGETQYF.

This clonotype was recorded a few times. The rearrangement uses TRBV28 and TRBJ2-1; D is unclear. Germline CDR1 reads MDHEN; CDR2 reads SYDVKM. The germline V and J ends were trimmed by 7 bases and 6 bases, with 16 bases remaining between them. The CDR3 is made up of 14 amino acids. The CDR3 spells CASIPLRWANEQFF. CDR3 nucleotides: TGTGCCAGCATCCCCCTTCGGTGGGCCAATGAGCAGTTCTTC.

A remark on this clonotype: One end of the junction does not line up with germline, which may come from a read error. The chain combines TRBV9 with TRBJ2-5; a weak D match, TRBD2 (5 bases). The end of the DNA is better explained by TRBJ2-7, so the J call may be wrong. The CDR3 totals 15 residues. Germline V lookup: CDR1 SGDLS, CDR2 YYNGEE. CDR3 protein: CASSFAGISSYEQYF. The CDR3 DNA is TGCGCCAGCAGTTTCGCCGGGATTTCCTCCTACGAGCAGTACTTC.

This clonotype occurred a few times. The CDR3 DNA reads as TGTGCCAGCAGCTTAAATACAGGGGGTTTGGGTCAGCCCCAGCATTTT. It is translated as CASSLNTGGLGQPQHF. The chain links TRBV7-2 to TRBJ1-5; TRBD1 aligns across 8 bases. The J segment lost 6 bases and the V segment lost 2 bases, leaving 9 bases of the junction unmatched. Germline-derived CDR1 and CDR2 are SGHTA and FQGNSA. The CDR3 spans 16 residues.

This clonotype was seen more than once but under ten times. The V call is TRBV7-9, the J call TRBJ2-3; D might be TRBD1 or TRBD2, each matching 7 bases. Per germline, CDR1 SEHNR and CDR2 FQNEAQ (reference sequence). V was pared by 6 bases and J by 4 bases, with 17 bases between. The CDR3 has 15 residues. For the CDR3, the DNA is TGTGCCAGCAGTTCCCAGGGGGGGATGGCAGATACGCAGTATTTT. It translates to CASSSQGGMADTQYF.

Many counts were recorded for this clonotype. The chain joins TRBV29-1 to TRBJ1-4; tentative D call: TRBD1 (5 bases). V lost 1 base and J 8 bases, leaving 8 bases between the germline ends. The CDR3 spans 12 residues. Germline V lookup: CDR1 SQVTM, CDR2 ANQGSEA. This CDR3 reads CSVEGGAEKLFF. The DNA of the CDR3 is TGCAGCGTTGAAGGAGGGGCGGAAAAACTGTTTTTT.

The chain carries TRBV5-6 and TRBJ2-4, with TRBD2 as a possible D gene (6 bases). V lost 2 bases to trimming and J lost 5 bases, with 11 bases between them. Germline CDR1 reads SGHDT; CDR2 reads YYEEEE. The CDR3 runs 14 residues. CDR3 nucleotides: TGTGCCAGCAGCTTTCGGGAGACAGAAAACATTCAGTACTTC. Amino acid sequence: CASSFRETENIQYF.

This clonotype was picked up a small number of times. The chain recombines TRBV6-5 with TRBJ1-3, with D hard to call. The CDR3 totals 15 residues. V gave up 4 bases and J gave up 0 bases, with 10 bases separating them. The germline V gene has CDR1 MNHEY and CDR2 SVGAGI. The CDR3 DNA follows: TGTGCCAGCAGTTCCCGACGAAGCTCTGGAAACACCATATATTTT. It encodes CASSSRRSSGNTIYF.